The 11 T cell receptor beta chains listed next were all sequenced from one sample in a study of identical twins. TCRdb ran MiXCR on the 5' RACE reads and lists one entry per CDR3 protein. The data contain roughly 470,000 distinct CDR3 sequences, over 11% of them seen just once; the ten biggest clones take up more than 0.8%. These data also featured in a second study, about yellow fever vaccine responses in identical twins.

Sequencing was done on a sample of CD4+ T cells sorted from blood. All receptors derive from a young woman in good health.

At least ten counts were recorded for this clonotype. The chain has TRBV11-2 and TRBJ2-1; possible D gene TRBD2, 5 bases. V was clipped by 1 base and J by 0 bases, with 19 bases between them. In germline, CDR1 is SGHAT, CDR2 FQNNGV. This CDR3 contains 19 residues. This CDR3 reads CASSLVFRPSLSSYNEQFF. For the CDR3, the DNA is TGTGCCAGCAGCTTAGTGTTTCGGCCTAGCCTTAGCTCCTACAATGAGCAGTTCTTC.

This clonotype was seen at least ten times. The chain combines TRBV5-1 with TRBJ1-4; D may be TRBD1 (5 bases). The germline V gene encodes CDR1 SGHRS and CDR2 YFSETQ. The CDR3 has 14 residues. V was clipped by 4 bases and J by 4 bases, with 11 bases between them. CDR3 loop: CASSLRGINEKLFF. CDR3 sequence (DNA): TGCGCCAGCAGCCTTCGGGGGATTAATGAAAAACTGTTTTTT.

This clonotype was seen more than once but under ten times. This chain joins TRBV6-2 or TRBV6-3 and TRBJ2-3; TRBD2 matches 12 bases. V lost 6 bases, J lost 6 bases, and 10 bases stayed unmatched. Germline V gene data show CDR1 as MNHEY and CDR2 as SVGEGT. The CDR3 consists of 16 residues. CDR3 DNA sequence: TGTGCCAGCAGGGGGGCTAGCGGGAGGGCCCGTGATACGCAGTATTTT. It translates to CASRGASGRARDTQYF.

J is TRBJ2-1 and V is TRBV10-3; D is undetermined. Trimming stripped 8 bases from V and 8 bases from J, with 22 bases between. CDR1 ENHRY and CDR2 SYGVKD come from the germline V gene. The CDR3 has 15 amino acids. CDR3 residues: CAISRTASTGDEQFF. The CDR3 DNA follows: TGTGCCATCTCGAGGACCGCCTCGACTGGCGATGAGCAGTTCTTC.

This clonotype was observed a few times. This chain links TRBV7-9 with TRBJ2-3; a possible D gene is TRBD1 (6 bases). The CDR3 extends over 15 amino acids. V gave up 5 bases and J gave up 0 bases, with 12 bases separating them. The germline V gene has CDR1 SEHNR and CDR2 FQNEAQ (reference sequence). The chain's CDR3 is CASSALQGSTDTQYF. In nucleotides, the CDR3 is TGTGCCAGCAGCGCTTTACAGGGAAGCACAGATACGCAGTATTTT.

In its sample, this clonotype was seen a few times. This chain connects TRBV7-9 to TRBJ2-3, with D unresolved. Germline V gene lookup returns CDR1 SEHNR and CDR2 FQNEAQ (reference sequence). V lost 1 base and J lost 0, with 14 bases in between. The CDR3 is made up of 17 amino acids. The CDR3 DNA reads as TGTGCCAGCAGCTTAGGAGAACTCCTTCCTAGCACAGATACGCAGTATTTT. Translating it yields CASSLGELLPSTDTQYF.

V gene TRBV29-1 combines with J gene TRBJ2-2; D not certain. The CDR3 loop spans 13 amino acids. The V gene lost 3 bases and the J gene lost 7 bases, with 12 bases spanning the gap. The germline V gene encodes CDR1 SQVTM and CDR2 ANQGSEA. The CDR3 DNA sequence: TGCAGCGTTGATAACCGGGTGAGCGGGGAGCTGTTTTTT. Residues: CSVDNRVSGELFF.

The CDR3 nucleotides are TGTGCCAGCAGTGACTTACAGGGGGGCGGTGAGCAGTTCTTC. Translation: CASSDLQGGGEQFF. This chain connects TRBV6-4 to TRBJ2-1; 8 positions match TRBD1. The germline V gene encodes CDR1 MRHNA and CDR2 SNTAGT. This CDR3 has 14 amino acids. V shed 1 base and J 9 bases; nucleotides not matched to a gene: 5.

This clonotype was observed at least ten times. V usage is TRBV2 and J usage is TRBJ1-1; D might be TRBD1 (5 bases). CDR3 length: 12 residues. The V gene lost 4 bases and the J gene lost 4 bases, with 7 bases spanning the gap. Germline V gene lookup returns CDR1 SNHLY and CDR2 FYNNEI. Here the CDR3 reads CASSGGGTEAFF. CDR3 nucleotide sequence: TGTGCCAGCAGTGGGGGGGGCACTGAAGCTTTCTTT.

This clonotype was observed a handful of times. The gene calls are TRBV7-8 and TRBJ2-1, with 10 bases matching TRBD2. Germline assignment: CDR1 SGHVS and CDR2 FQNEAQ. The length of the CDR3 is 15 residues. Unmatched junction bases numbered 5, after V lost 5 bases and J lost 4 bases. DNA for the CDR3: TGTGCCAGCAGCACCGGGACTAGCGTATACAATGAGCAGTTCTTC. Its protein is CASSTGTSVYNEQFF.

This CDR3 reads CAAASWDRPYEQYF. In nucleotides, the CDR3 is TGTGCCGCCGCATCTTGGGACAGGCCCTACGAGCAGTACTTC. The chain links TRBV15 to TRBJ2-7; the match to TRBD1 covers 8 bases. The germline V gene encodes CDR1 LNHNV and CDR2 YYDKDF (reference sequence). The trim removed 11 bases at V and 2 bases at J, leaving 11 bases unmatched. The length of the CDR3 is 14 residues.